The T cell receptor (beta chain) described here comes from a study of T cells in Graves' hyperthyroidism and ophthalmopathy. Study-wide findings and caveats: Most clonotypes expanded in the thyroid (above 0.001) were also present in blood.

J was trimmed by 7 bases and V by 5 bases; bases with no gene match: 6. The CDR3 consists of 14 residues. CDR1 is ENHRY and CDR2 is SYGVKD in the germline V gene. Amplification of TCR beta CDR3 regions used RNA as the template. The TCR CDR3 first-round RT-PCR relied on the HTBI primer set. Each CDR3 protein gets one entry after TCRdb re-called the multiplex PCR reads with MiXCR. The sample lists around 600,000 distinct CDR3 sequences, roughly 15% occurring once. This clonotype was seen a handful of times. What it binds is not known. Patients were excluded because of uncontrolled infection, other autoimmune disease, pregnancy or lactation. 10 ml of fresh peripheral blood supplied the PBMCs.

The clonotype comes from a woman between 50 and 59 years old with Graves' ophthalmopathy. The chain combines TRBV10-3 with TRBJ2-2; 8 bases fit TRBD1. The specimen was blood. CDR3 in DNA: TGTGCCATCAGTTCTGACAGGGGCGGCGGGGAGCTGTTTTTT. Translated: CAISSDRGGGELFF.